The 5 T cell receptor beta chains below all came from one sample that was sequenced in a study of technical replicates of blood from several donors. Profiling relied on immunoSEQ multiplex PCR, and the TCRdb table lists in-frame clones only, not all of them. This sample yields tens of thousands of clones, of which 80% to 90% are seen a single time; around 4% belongs to the top ten. Sequences were obtained from PBMCs. These receptors were obtained from a human donor in good health. Some clones in this sample may be carry-over from other donors' samples.

This chain joins TRBV7-9 and TRBJ1-2, with D maybe TRBD1 (5 bases). Germline V gives CDR1 SEHNR, CDR2 FQNEAQ (reference sequence). The CDR3 has 15 residues. Deletions cut 3 bases from V and 7 bases from J, with 18 bases between. CDR3 sequence (DNA): TGTGCCAGCAGCTTCCCCTCCGTATCAGGGTCTGGCTACACCTTC. It is translated as CASSFPSVSGSGYTF. The variable domain in full, completed from reference TRBV7-9 and TRBJ1-2, reads DTGVSQNPRHKITKRGQNVTFRCDPISEHNRLYWYRQTLGQGPEFLTYFQNEAQLEKSRLLSDRFSAERPKGSFSTLEIQRTEQGDSAMYLCASSFPSVSGSGYTFGSGTRLTVV.

This clone was seen a handful of times. The rearrangement uses TRBV7-9 and TRBJ2-5, with TRBD1 as a possible D gene (6 bases). Trimming removed 5 bases at V and 5 bases at J, with 15 bases between. The V gene's germline CDR1 is SEHNR and CDR2 FQNEAQ (reference sequence). The CDR3 consists of 14 residues. Written as DNA, the CDR3 is TGTGCCAGCAGCGGGCCAGGGGATAGGGAGACCCAGTACTTC. Translated, it gives CASSGPGDRETQYF.

The J gene is TRBJ1-5, the V gene TRBV6-6, with D possibly TRBD1 on 6 matching bases. V was cut by 6 bases and J by 0 bases, with 15 bases left in between. The length of the CDR3 is 16 residues. Germline-derived CDR1 and CDR2 are MNHNY and SVGAGI (reference sequence). The CDR3 loop is CASSTHREVSNQPQHF. CDR3 sequence (DNA): TGTGCCAGCAGCACCCACAGGGAAGTTAGCAATCAGCCCCAGCATTTT.

The V gene is TRBV5-4, the J gene TRBJ2-2, with unresolved D. The CDR3 sequence is 17 residues long. CDR1 SGHNT and CDR2 YYREEE come from the germline V gene (reference sequence). With 5 bases removed from V and 0 bases from J, the gap between germline ends came to 17 bases. CDR3: CASSYTSVIANTGELFF. The CDR3 DNA sequence: TGTGCCAGCAGTTACACAAGTGTGATCGCGAACACCGGGGAGCTGTTTTTT.

The V and J genes are TRBV27 and TRBJ2-7; D ambiguous. This CDR3 contains 13 residues. Trimming pared 5 bases from V and 5 bases from J, leaving 13 bases between. Looked up from germline, CDR1 is MNHEY and CDR2 is SMNVEV (reference sequence). The CDR3 sequence is CASSPRQVDEQYF. CDR3 nucleotide sequence: TGTGCCAGCAGTCCCCGGCAGGTTGACGAGCAGTACTTC.